This TCR beta chain was captured by sequencing in a study of blood T cell repertoires in COVID-19. Study in general: Sources were T cells, B-cell-depleted T cells, or PBMCs; the material itself was cDNA or gDNA.

From germline, CDR1 is LNHDA and CDR2 SQIVND (reference sequence). Unmatched junction bases numbered 9, after V lost 5 bases and J lost 11 bases. This CDR3 is 13 amino acids long. The authors' processing: For nucleated cells, counts were estimated from reference gene primer amplification. TCRdb's copy holds only in-frame clones and misses some; the assay was immunoSEQ multiplex PCR. That table gives V, J and clone size, and the DNA gave D and trimming. This sample carries 90,000 to 150,000 clones, around 80% of them seen once, and the ten largest clones take around 4.1%. This chain joins TRBV19 and TRBJ1-1; 9 bases fit TRBD1. The material sequenced was peripheral blood. This sequence was found in a woman older than 75 with acute or convalescent COVID-19. CDR3 region: CASSLGQGWYAFF. The CDR3 nucleotides are TGTGCCAGTAGTCTCGGACAGGGGTGGTACGCTTTCTTT.